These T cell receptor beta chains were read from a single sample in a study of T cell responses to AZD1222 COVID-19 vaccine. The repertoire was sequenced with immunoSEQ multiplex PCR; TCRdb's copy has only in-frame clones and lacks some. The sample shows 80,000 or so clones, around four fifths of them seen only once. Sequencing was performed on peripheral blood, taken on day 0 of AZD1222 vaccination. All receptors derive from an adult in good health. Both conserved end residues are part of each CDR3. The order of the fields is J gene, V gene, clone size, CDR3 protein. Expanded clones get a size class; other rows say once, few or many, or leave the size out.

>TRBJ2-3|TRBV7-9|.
CASNRQGRDTQYF
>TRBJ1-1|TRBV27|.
CASSLSANTEAFF
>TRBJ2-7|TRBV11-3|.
CASSLGRGVDEQYF
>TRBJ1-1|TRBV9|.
CASSVGTGTEAFF
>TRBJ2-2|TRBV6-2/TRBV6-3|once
CASSYPQWDREDTGELFF
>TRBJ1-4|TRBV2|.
CASGLTGDGLFF
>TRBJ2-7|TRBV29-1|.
CSPHPQREVQYF
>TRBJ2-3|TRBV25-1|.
CASSGGREGLPTDTQYF
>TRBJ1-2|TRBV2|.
CASGRQVYGYTF
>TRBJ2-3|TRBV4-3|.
CASSLAGASTDTQYF
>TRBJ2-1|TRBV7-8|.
CASSLLTGTSGRGNEQFF
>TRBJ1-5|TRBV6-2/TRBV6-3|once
CASSYANQPQHF
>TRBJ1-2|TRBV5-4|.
CASSTFGQKPNYGYTF
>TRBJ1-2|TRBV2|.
CASSEVGHGVNYGYTF
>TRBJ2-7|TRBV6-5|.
CASTSVYEQYF
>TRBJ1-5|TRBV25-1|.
CASSRTGRDQPQHF
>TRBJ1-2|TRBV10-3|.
CAISGATPNGYTF
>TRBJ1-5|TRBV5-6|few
CASSNWGGNQPQHF
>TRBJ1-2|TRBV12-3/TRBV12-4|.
CASSLRAPYGYTF
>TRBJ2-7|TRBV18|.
CASSLTGTYEQYF
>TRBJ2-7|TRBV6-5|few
CASSSGTAFYEQYF
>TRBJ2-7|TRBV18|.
CASSGSQGTYEQYF
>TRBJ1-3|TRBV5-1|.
CASSSESYPSGNTIYF
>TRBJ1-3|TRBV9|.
CASSERGETGGGNTIYF
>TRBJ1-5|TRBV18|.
CASSGDSNQPQHF
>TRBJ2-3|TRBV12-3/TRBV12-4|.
CASSLTLDTQYF
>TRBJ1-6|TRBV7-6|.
CASGETGGPLHF
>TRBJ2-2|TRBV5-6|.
CASSLASVLGPGELFF
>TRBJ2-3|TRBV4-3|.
CASSQDGSPGPDTQYF
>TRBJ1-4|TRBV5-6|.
CASSSSDNEKLFF
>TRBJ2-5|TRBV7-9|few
CASSSMGSQETQYF
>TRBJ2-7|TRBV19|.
CASSVLRVEGSYEQYF
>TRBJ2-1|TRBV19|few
CASWGQGAGNEQFF
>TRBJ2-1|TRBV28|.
CASRWGASGRADLRFF
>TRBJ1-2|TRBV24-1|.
CATSVDRFYGYTF
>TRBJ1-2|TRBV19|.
CAVRTGRRLAYGYTF
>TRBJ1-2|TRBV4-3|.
CASSQDRGGTDGYTF
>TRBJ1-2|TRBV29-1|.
CSVARERYGYTF
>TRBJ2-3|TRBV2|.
CASSSLSGESTDTQYF
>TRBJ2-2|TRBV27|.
CASRVLGTGELFF
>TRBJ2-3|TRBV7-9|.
CASSLNGPDTQYF
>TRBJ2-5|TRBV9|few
CASSLTTSGETQYF
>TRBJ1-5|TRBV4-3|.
CASSQEGSGQPQHF
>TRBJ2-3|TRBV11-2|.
CASSLGTGAYTDTQYF
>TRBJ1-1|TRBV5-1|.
CASSSSGQTLAFF
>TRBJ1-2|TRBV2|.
CASSRTGQLNYGYTF